The TCR beta chain described here comes from a study of T cells in Graves' hyperthyroidism and ophthalmopathy. Study in general: Peripheral blood samples were taken at initial diagnosis, prior to any treatment. Findings and limits, study-wide: It was a median around 6 months before onset that the model predicted ophthalmopathy.

The investigators amplified TCR beta CDR3 regions from RNA transcripts. With the HTBI primer set, the TCR CDR3 went through a first round of RT-PCR. MiXCR, run by TCRdb on the multiplex PCR reads, gives a single entry per CDR3 protein. Among about 400,000 distinct CDR3 sequences listed, 15% to 18% were seen once. This clonotype was recorded at least ten times. The antigen remains unidentified. Patients aged 18 to 65 with hyperthyroidism were newly diagnosed, with duration under 2 months. Each diagnosis drew on symptoms, thyroxine, TRAb, thyroid ultrasound and orbital computed tomography findings. The source is a woman between 18 and 29 years old with Graves' hyperthyroidism that later progressed to Graves' ophthalmopathy. Sequenced: blood.

The CDR3 sequence is CAISDNWAGTEAFF. As DNA, the CDR3 is TGTGCCATCAGTGATAATTGGGCAGGGACTGAAGCTTTCTTT. This chain connects TRBV10-3 to TRBJ1-1; weak D call: TRBD1 (5 bases). The V end was cut by 3 bases, the J end by 5 bases, with 13 bases between. This CDR3 is 14 amino acids long. Germline lookup yields CDR1 ENHRY and CDR2 SYGVKD.